This T cell receptor beta chain was profiled in a study of blood T cell repertoires in COVID-19. Study summary: Sources were T cells, B-cell-depleted T cells, or PBMCs; the material itself was cDNA or gDNA.

Per the authors' pipeline: Estimates of nucleated cell counts were drawn from the amplification of reference gene primers. The protocol was immunoSEQ multiplex PCR, while the TCRdb copy is restricted to in-frame clones and leaves out a portion. The DNA gave D and trimming, while V, J and clone size come from that table. The table shows roughly 150,000 clones, with approximately 83% occurring only once. The CDR3 covers 14 residues. CDR1 and CDR2 from the germline V gene are SGDLS and YYNGEE. V lost 0 bases, J lost 5 bases, and 1 base stayed unmatched. The rearrangement joins TRBV9 to TRBJ2-1, with 8 nucleotides matching TRBD2. Sequencing was performed on peripheral blood. The receptor comes from a woman aged 80 or over with acute or convalescent COVID-19. The CDR3 is CASSVAGGHNEQFF. The CDR3 nucleotides read TGTGCCAGCAGCGTAGCGGGAGGGCACAATGAGCAGTTCTTC.